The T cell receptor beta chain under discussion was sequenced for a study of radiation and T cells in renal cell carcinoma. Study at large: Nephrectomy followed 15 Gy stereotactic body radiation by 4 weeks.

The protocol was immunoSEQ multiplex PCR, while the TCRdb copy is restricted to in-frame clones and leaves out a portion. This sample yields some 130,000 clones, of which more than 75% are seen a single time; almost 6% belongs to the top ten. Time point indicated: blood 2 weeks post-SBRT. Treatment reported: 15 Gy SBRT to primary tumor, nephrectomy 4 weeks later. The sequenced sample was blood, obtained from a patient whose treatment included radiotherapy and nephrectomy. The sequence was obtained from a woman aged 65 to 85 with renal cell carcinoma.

CDR3 DNA sequence: TGTGCCAGCAGCTTAAACTGGCTAGCGGGGAACAATGAGCAGTTCTTC. Amino acid sequence: CASSLNWLAGNNEQFF. The V and J genes are TRBV7-3 and TRBJ2-1; TRBD2 agrees at 9 bases. The trim removed 1 base at V and 5 bases at J, leaving 6 bases unmatched. This CDR3 contains 16 residues. CDR1 and CDR2 (germline): SGHTA, FQGTGA.